This paragraph reports one T cell receptor beta chain. Germline assignment: CDR1 SGHAT and CDR2 FQNNGV. The CDR3 has 15 residues. V dropped 1 base and J dropped 5 bases, with 14 bases sitting between them. This specimen belongs to a study of T cell clonotyping in hematopoietic cell transplantation. TCRdb's table, derived via immunoSEQ multiplex PCR, lists solely in-frame clones and lacks some. Of around 3,300 clones listed, roughly 70% were seen once; the top ten hold 4.5% to 7.5%. This clonotype was obtained from a male patient aged 40-50 years who had an allogeneic stem cell transplant from an unrelated donor, so the T cells may come from the graft donor. Some clones in this sample may be carry-over from other donors' samples. The sample in question was peripheral blood mononuclear cells, obtained 30 days after allogeneic stem cell transplant. The J gene is TRBJ1-2, the V gene TRBV11-2; a weak D match, TRBD1 (5 bases). The CDR3 sequence is CASSLGDSRGYGYTF. As DNA, the CDR3 is TGTGCCAGCAGCTTAGGGGACTCCCGAGGGTATGGCTACACCTTC. Based on the CDR3 plus reference TRBV11-2 and TRBJ1-2, the full variable domain is EAGVAQSPRYKIIEKRQSVAFWCNPISGHATLYWYQQILGQGPKLLIQFQNNGVVDDSQLPKDRFSAERLKGVDSTLKIQPAKLEDSAVYLCASSLGDSRGYGYTFGSGTRLTVV.